This T cell receptor (beta chain) derives from a study of control samples from healthy donors and cancer patients. V was trimmed by 1 base and J by 9 bases, leaving 13 bases between them. The germline V gene has CDR1 ENHRY and CDR2 SYGVKD. The CDR3 sequence is 14 residues long. Data came from immunoSEQ multiplex PCR; TCRdb stores just in-frame clones and leaves some out. The sample lists around 81,000 clones; just over 90% were seen once. Sequencing was carried out using blood. The origin of this receptor is a woman in her twenties or thirties in good health. The chain has TRBV10-3 and TRBJ2-1; tentative D call: TRBD2 (6 bases). CDR3 sequence reads: CAISEYRDSVEQFF. CDR3 nucleotide sequence: TGTGCCATCAGTGAGTATAGGGACTCCGTTGAGCAGTTCTTC.